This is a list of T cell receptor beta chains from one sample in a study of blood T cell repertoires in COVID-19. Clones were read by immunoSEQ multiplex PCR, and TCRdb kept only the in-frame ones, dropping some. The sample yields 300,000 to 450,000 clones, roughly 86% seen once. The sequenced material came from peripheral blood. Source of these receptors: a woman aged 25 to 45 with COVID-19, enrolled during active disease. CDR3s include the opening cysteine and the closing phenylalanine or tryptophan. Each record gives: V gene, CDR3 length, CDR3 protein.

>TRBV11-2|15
CASSLAGPRGYEQYF
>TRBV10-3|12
CAISVGDNEQFF
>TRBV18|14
CASSPPLQGPEQYF
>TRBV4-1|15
CASSQGTVLIYEQYF
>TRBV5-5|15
CASSLVEGRYSPLHF
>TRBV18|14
CASSPVAGSTEAFF
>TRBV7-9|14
CASSLVVTHNEQFF
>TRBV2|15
CASRDRGIANYGYTF
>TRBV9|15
CASSVDSGSFYEQFF
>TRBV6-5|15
CASSQTTGWVEKLFF
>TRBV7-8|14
CASSPPGGVRPQHF
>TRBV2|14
CASGGLAVSYEQYF
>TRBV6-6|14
CASSYGATNTEAFF
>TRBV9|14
CASSVIDSNSPLHF
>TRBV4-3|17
CASSQSWRLAGEETQYF
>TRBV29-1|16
CSVRERQGVSGNTIYF
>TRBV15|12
CATSRSPFEQYF
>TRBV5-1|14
CASSLALSQGEQYF
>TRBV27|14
CASKNRATKNIQYF
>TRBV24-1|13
CATSDFGGDGYTF
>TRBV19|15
CASSHPGQGNFGYTF
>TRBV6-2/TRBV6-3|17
CASSPRTSGRSYNEQFF
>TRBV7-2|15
CASSLTGSSYNEQFF
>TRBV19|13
CASRTGGPDTQYF
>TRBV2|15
CASSETPSGSDEQFF
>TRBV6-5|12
CASREGNEKLFF
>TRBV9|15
CASSDRHSSGNTIYF
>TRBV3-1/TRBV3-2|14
CASSLRQAAYEQYF
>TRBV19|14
CASSKTDPNTEAFF
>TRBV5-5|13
CASSLGGYYGYTF
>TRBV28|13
CASSPRGWYGYTF
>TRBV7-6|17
CASSKGTGGVVNTEAFF
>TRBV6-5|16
CASSYRGLAGGGEQFF
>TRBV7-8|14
CASSFATSSGELFF
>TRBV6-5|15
CASLPGQPNTGELFF
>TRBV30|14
CAWSVPQDEEKLFF
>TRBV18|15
CASSQRGARNTEAFF
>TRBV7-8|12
CASSFSGETQYF
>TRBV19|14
CASSARDRRYGYTF
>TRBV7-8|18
CASSGPNSTGVGNQPQHF